The 28 T cell receptor beta chains in this list originate from one sample, sequenced in a study of TIL therapy for anti-PD-1-resistant metastatic lung cancer. Time point of the sample: pre-treatment sample, taken before nivolumab and TIL therapy. This was the immunoSEQ v3 assay. Data came from immunoSEQ multiplex PCR; TCRdb stores just in-frame clones and leaves some out. The data contain tens of thousands of clones, 79% of them singletons. Sequenced here: blood, sampled at baseline. The receptors were gathered from a man aged 70 or older with non-small cell lung cancer.

The chain couples TRBV5-1 to TRBJ2-1, with 9 bases fitting TRBD2. This CDR3 has 16 residues. J lost 7 bases, V lost 1 base, and 9 bases had no gene match. CDR1 is SGHRS, CDR2 YFSETQ, per germline. CDR3: CASSLTSGSPANEQFF. Here the CDR3 DNA reads TGCGCCAGCAGCTTGACTAGCGGGTCTCCTGCTAATGAGCAGTTCTTC.

The chain joins TRBV7-2 to TRBJ2-7; D is unclear. This CDR3 spans 11 amino acids. V dropped 4 bases and J dropped 6 bases, with 7 bases sitting between them. Germline CDR1 and CDR2: SGHTA and FQGNSA. The CDR3 DNA follows: TGTGCCAGCAGCTCCACTCTCGAGCAGTACTTC. This translates into CASSSTLEQYF.

This chain connects TRBV7-8 to TRBJ1-1, with D unclear. V was clipped by 1 base and J by 4 bases, with 7 bases between them. Per the germline V gene, CDR1 is SGHVS and CDR2 is FQNEAQ. This CDR3 is built from 13 residues. The CDR3 loop reads CASSLVRTTEAFF. DNA for the CDR3: TGTGCCAGCAGCTTAGTTCGGACCACTGAAGCTTTCTTT.

CDR3 amino acids: CASSLGAAGGTDTQYF. The CDR3 DNA reads TGTGCCAGCAGCTTAGGGGCCGCTGGGGGAACAGATACGCAGTATTTT. The rearrangement uses TRBV7-6 and TRBJ2-3; perhaps D is TRBD1 or TRBD2 (5 bases each). The CDR3 has 16 residues. Trimming cost V 1 base and J 3 bases, with 14 bases left between them. Germline V gene sequence: CDR1 SGHVS, CDR2 FNYEAQ.

The chain employs TRBV4-3 and TRBJ2-1; 10 bases align to TRBD2. The CDR3 has 17 amino acids. With V trimmed by 7 bases and J by 1 base, 10 bases remained unmatched. CDR1 is LGHNA, CDR2 YSLEER, per germline. CDR3 sequence reads: CASIRPGLAPSYNEQFF. As DNA, the CDR3 is TGCGCCAGCATCAGGCCGGGACTAGCGCCATCCTACAATGAGCAGTTCTTC.

The CDR3 region is CASSIPTGGGPGELFF. CDR3 DNA sequence: TGTGCCAGTAGTATACCGACAGGGGGGGGACCCGGGGAGCTGTTTTTT. This chain connects TRBV19 to TRBJ2-2; 9 bases align to TRBD1. CDR3 size: 16 residues. The J segment lost 6 bases and the V segment lost 2 bases, leaving 7 bases of the junction unmatched. The germline gives CDR1 LNHDA, CDR2 SQIVND (reference sequence).

The chain employs TRBV27 and TRBJ1-4; maybe TRBD1 (5 bases). Germline CDR1 is MNHEY and CDR2 is SMNVEV (reference sequence). V dropped 4 bases and J dropped 8 bases, with 8 bases sitting between them. The CDR3 consists of 12 residues. As DNA, the CDR3 is TGTGCCAGCAGTTACACAGGAGAAAAACTGTTTTTT. Residues: CASSYTGEKLFF.

The chain links TRBV6-1 to TRBJ2-1, with D uncertain. This CDR3 has 15 residues. Germline V gene lookup returns CDR1 MNHNS and CDR2 SASEGT. The V and J ends lost 4 bases and 6 bases respectively, with 16 bases between them. CDR3 protein: CASSGYVINPNEQFF. CDR3 DNA sequence: TGTGCCAGCAGTGGATACGTCATTAATCCCAATGAGCAGTTCTTC.

The chain links TRBV10-3 to TRBJ2-3, with unresolved D. Per the germline V gene, CDR1 is ENHRY and CDR2 is SYGVKD. V lost 3 bases to trimming and J lost 1 base, with 5 bases between them. CDR3 length equals 13 residues. CDR3 bases: TGTGCCATCAGTGACAGCGGCACAGATACGCAGTATTTT. Protein product: CAISDSGTDTQYF.

The genes are TRBV10-3 and TRBJ2-3; TRBD2 matches at 14 bases. The germline gives CDR1 ENHRY, CDR2 SYGVKD. The CDR3 length is 16 residues. Trimming cost V 6 bases and J 2 bases; bases outside gene matches: 4. The CDR3 reads CAISWTSGRTTDTQYF. The CDR3 DNA reads as TGTGCCATCAGCTGGACTAGCGGGAGGACCACAGATACGCAGTATTTT.

Comments on this clone: The sample contains more than one DNA sequence encoding this CDR3. The rearrangement links TRBV30 to TRBJ2-1, with D maybe TRBD1 (6 bases). Germline V lookup: CDR1 GTSNPN, CDR2 SVGIG (reference sequence). The CDR3 contains 12 residues. Between the trimmed V and J ends, which lost 0 bases and 6 bases, there was a span of 6 bases. The CDR3 loop reads CAWSVQGNEQFF. CDR3 DNA sequence: TGTGCCTGGAGTGTACAGGGCAATGAGCAGTTCTTC.

V gene TRBV2 combines with J gene TRBJ2-2, with 8 bases that match TRBD2. After removal of 4 bases from V and 3 bases from J, the junction contained 10 bases not matched to a gene. CDR1 SNHLY and CDR2 FYNNEI come from the germline V gene. The CDR3 runs 17 residues. CDR3 protein: CASSVTGGPSDTGELFF. The DNA of the CDR3 is TGTGCCAGCAGTGTAACGGGAGGGCCCTCCGACACCGGGGAGCTGTTTTTT.

This clone turned up a few times. The chain uses TRBV28 and TRBJ2-7; 10 positions agree with TRBD2. The V segment lost 5 bases and the J segment 2 bases; nucleotides outside the gene matches: 6. CDR1 is MDHEN, CDR2 SYDVKM, per germline. The CDR3 covers 15 residues. The CDR3 spells CASSRGLASTYEQYF. As DNA, the CDR3 is TGTGCCAGCAGTAGGGGACTAGCGAGCACCTACGAGCAGTACTTC.

The rearrangement links TRBV11-2 to TRBJ1-3; D remains unclear. CDR3 length equals 17 residues. The V end was cut by 6 bases, the J end by 1 base, with 19 bases between. Germline V gives CDR1 SGHAT, CDR2 FQNNGV. For the CDR3, the DNA is TGTGCCAGCAGACCAATAGGCACGACGGAATCTGGAAACACCATATATTTT. This gives the protein CASRPIGTTESGNTIYF.

V and J are TRBV6-5 and TRBJ1-5; D is unclear. The V gene's germline CDR1 is MNHEY and CDR2 SVGAGI. The CDR3 is 12 amino acids. Trimming removed 4 bases at V and 5 bases at J, with 6 bases between. The DNA for the CDR3 is TGTGCCAGCAGTTTACAAGATCAGCCCCAGCATTTT. Protein product: CASSLQDQPQHF.

The V and J genes are TRBV18 and TRBJ2-2; 9 bases agree with TRBD2. This CDR3 region has 15 residues. Per germline, CDR1 KGHSH and CDR2 LQKENI. V lost 4 bases and J lost 2; bases outside the gene matches: 2. The CDR3 protein is CASSRLADNTGELFF. Here the CDR3 DNA reads TGTGCCAGCTCACGACTAGCGGATAACACCGGGGAGCTGTTTTTT.

V and J are TRBV19 and TRBJ1-1; a possible D gene is TRBD1 (6 bases). This CDR3 contains 15 residues. Per the germline V gene, CDR1 is LNHDA and CDR2 is SQIVND (reference sequence). The V gene lost 7 bases and the J gene lost 1 base, with 16 bases spanning the gap. The chain's CDR3 is CASKSGDSRNTEAFF. In nucleotides, the CDR3 is TGTGCCAGTAAATCAGGGGACTCAAGGAACACTGAAGCTTTCTTT. The full variable domain, with the rest looked up from reference TRBV19 and TRBJ1-1, is DGGITQSPKYLFRKEGQNVTLSCEQNLNHDAMYWYRQDPGQGLRLIYYSQIVNDFQKGDIAEGYSVSREKKESFPLTVTSAQKNPTAFYLCASKSGDSRNTEAFFGQGTRLTVV.

This clone was picked up one time. The chain combines TRBV19 with TRBJ2-7; the D gene is possibly TRBD1 (6 bases). Per germline, CDR1 LNHDA and CDR2 SQIVND (reference sequence). V was shortened by 3 bases and J by 5 bases, with 17 bases between the two germline ends. CDR3 length: 15 residues. The chain's CDR3 is CASSIGQGHGDEQYF. In DNA form, the CDR3 reads TGTGCCAGTAGTATCGGTCAGGGGCATGGGGACGAGCAGTACTTC. Together with reference TRBV19 and TRBJ2-7, the CDR3 gives the full variable domain: DGGITQSPKYLFRKEGQNVTLSCEQNLNHDAMYWYRQDPGQGLRLIYYSQIVNDFQKGDIAEGYSVSREKKESFPLTVTSAQKNPTAFYLCASSIGQGHGDEQYFGPGTRLTVT.

The rearrangement joins TRBV2 to TRBJ2-6; TRBD1 matches 7 bases. Germline V gene lookup returns CDR1 SNHLY and CDR2 FYNNEI. The CDR3 covers 16 residues. V shed 6 bases and J 0 bases; nucleotides not matched to a gene: 5. Here the CDR3 DNA reads TGTGCCAGCAGCCGGGACAGAAACTCTGGGGCCAACGTCCTGACTTTC. Protein product: CASSRDRNSGANVLTF.

V is TRBV6-1 and J is TRBJ1-1, with D unclear. The ends were cut back, 7 bases at V and 1 base at J, with 13 bases in the middle. The CDR3 totals 14 residues. Germline V lookup: CDR1 MNHNS, CDR2 SASEGT. The CDR3: CASKPLHPNTEAFF. The CDR3 bases are TGTGCCAGCAAACCTCTTCACCCGAACACTGAAGCTTTCTTT.

This chain connects TRBV29-1 to TRBJ2-5, with D perhaps TRBD1 or TRBD2 (5 bases each). Germline V lookup: CDR1 SQVTM, CDR2 ANQGSEA. V lost 2 bases to trimming and J lost 3 bases, with 13 bases between them. The length of the CDR3 is 14 residues. CDR3 sequence: CSVESGATKETQYF. The CDR3, as DNA: TGCAGCGTTGAATCCGGGGCCACAAAAGAGACCCAGTACTTC.

The chain employs TRBV4-3 and TRBJ2-5, with no clear D. In germline, CDR1 is LGHNA, CDR2 YSLEER. Deletions cut 2 bases from V and 7 bases from J, with 14 bases between. The CDR3 is 14 amino acids. DNA of the CDR3: TGCGCCAGCAGCCAATTACCAGAGTATGGGACCCAGTACTTC. Its protein product is CASSQLPEYGTQYF.

The V and J genes are TRBV5-1 and TRBJ1-4, with TRBD1 as a possible D gene (5 bases). The germline gives CDR1 SGHRS, CDR2 YFSETQ. V was clipped by 2 bases and J by 3 bases, with 8 bases between them. CDR3 size: 14 residues. The CDR3 here is CASSLQDANEKLFF. As DNA, the CDR3 is TGCGCCAGCAGCTTACAGGATGCTAATGAAAAACTGTTTTTT.

This chain connects TRBV27 to TRBJ2-7, with D possibly matching TRBD1 (6 bases). CDR3 length equals 12 residues. The V and J ends lost 2 bases and 7 bases respectively, with 9 bases between them. CDR1 and CDR2 from the germline V gene are MNHEY and SMNVEV (reference sequence). CDR3 protein: CASSLRGQEQYF. CDR3 DNA sequence: TGTGCCAGCAGTTTAAGAGGACAGGAGCAGTACTTC.

J is TRBJ2-7 and V is TRBV5-6; 8 bases agree with TRBD1. Germline CDR1 is SGHDT and CDR2 is YYEEEE. J was trimmed by 11 bases and V by 0 bases; bases with no gene match: 4. The CDR3 length is 12 residues. CDR3: CASSLGTGGEYF. Written as DNA, the CDR3 is TGTGCCAGCAGCTTGGGCACAGGGGGTGAGTACTTC.

This sequence joins TRBV5-6 and TRBJ2-3, with 9 bases identical to TRBD2. In germline, CDR1 is SGHDT, CDR2 YYEEEE. The CDR3 sequence is 19 residues long. V was clipped by 4 bases and J by 3 bases; unmatched bases: 18. This CDR3 is CASSGAVVAGGPGTDTQYF. The CDR3 bases are TGTGCCAGCAGCGGGGCGGTAGTGGCGGGAGGGCCGGGGACAGATACGCAGTATTTT.

The V gene is TRBV9, the J gene TRBJ1-3, with 9 bases identical to TRBD1. The germline CDR1 and CDR2 sequences are SGDLS and YYNGEE. The CDR3 covers 17 residues. With V trimmed by 3 bases and J by 0 bases, 7 bases remained unmatched. This CDR3 is CASSAWGQGGSGNTIYF. In nucleotides, the CDR3 is TGTGCCAGCAGCGCGTGGGGACAGGGCGGCTCTGGAAACACCATATATTTT.

Here the CDR3 DNA reads TGTGCCAGCAGCACCCCCACCTCGAATGAGCAGTTCTTC. This codes for CASSTPTSNEQFF. J is TRBJ2-1 and V is TRBV5-4; D not certain. Germline loops: CDR1 SGHNT, CDR2 YYREEE (reference sequence). Trimming shortened V by 4 bases and J by 7 bases, and 12 bases separated the two germline ends. CDR3 size: 13 residues.